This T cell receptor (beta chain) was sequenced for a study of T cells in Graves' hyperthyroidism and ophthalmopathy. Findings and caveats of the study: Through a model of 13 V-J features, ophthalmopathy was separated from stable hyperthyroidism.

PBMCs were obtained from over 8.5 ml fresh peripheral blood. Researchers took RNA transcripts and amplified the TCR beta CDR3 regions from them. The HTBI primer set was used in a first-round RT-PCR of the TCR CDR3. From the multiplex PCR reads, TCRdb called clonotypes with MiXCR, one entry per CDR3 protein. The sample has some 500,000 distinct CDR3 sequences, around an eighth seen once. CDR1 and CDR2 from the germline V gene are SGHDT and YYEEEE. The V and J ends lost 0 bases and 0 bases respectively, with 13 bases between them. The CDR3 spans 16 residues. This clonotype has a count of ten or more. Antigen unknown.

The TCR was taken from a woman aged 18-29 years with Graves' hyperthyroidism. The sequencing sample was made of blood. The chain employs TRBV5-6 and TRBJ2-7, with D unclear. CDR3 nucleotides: TGTGCCAGCAGCTTGGGAATTAGGCTATCCTCCTACGAGCAGTACGTC. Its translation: CASSLGIRLSSYEQYV.